This T cell receptor beta chain derives from a study of blood T cell repertoires in COVID-19. Per the original data handling: Reference gene primer amplification yielded estimated nucleated cell counts. Sequenced by immunoSEQ multiplex PCR; TCRdb stores in-frame clones only, minus some. Clone size and the V and J calls come from that table; the DNA yielded D and trimming. The sample has 220,000 or so clones, around 90% seen once; the top ten hold over 0.85%. All exposed participants met a person with COVID-19 within 2 weeks before entering the study. The germline V gene has CDR1 SGHTS and CDR2 YDEGEE. This CDR3 is built from 15 residues. V gave up 4 bases and J gave up 4 bases; unmatched junction bases: 2.

The J gene is TRBJ2-3, the V gene TRBV5-8; 14 bases are a match to TRBD2. Sequenced sample: PBMCs or T cells enriched from blood (not recorded which). This receptor was obtained from a man aged 50-59 years who had been exposed to COVID-19. The CDR3 loop is CASSRGLAGADTQYF. The CDR3 DNA follows: TGTGCCAGCAGCCGGGGACTAGCGGGAGCAGATACGCAGTATTTT.